This TCR beta chain is drawn from a study of blood T cell repertoires in COVID-19. Study overall: Collection of acute and convalescent COVID-19 samples took place in the United States, Italy and Spain. Sources were T cells, B-cell-depleted T cells, or PBMCs; the material itself was cDNA or gDNA.

This clone was observed a single time. Per the study methods: For nucleated cells, counts were estimated from reference gene primer amplification. Measured with immunoSEQ multiplex PCR; TCRdb has only the in-frame clones, and not every one. The DNA gave D and trimming, while V, J and clone size come from that table. The data contain approximately 110,000 clones, around 87% of them singletons. The specimen was peripheral blood. This sequence was found in a woman at least 80 years old with acute or convalescent COVID-19.

This CDR3 reads CASRGAGTQYF. The CDR3 DNA reads TGTGCCAGCAGGGGGGCGGGGACCCAGTACTTC. The gene calls are TRBV7-2 and TRBJ2-5; weak D call: TRBD1 (6 bases). V dropped 6 bases and J dropped 7 bases, with 9 bases sitting between them. The CDR3 runs to 11 residues. CDR1 and CDR2 (germline): SGHTA, FQGNSA.